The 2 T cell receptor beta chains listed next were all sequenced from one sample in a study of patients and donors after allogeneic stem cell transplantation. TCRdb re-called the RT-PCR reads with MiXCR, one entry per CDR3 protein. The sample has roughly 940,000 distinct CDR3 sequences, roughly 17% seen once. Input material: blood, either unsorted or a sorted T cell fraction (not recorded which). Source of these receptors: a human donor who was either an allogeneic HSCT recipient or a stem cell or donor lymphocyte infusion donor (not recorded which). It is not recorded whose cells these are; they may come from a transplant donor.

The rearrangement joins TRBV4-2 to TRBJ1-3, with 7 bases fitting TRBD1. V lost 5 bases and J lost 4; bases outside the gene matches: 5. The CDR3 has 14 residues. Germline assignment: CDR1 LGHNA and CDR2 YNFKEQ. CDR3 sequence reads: CASSSGTVGNTIYF. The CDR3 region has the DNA TGTGCCAGCAGCTCCGGGACAGTGGGAAACACCATATATTTT.

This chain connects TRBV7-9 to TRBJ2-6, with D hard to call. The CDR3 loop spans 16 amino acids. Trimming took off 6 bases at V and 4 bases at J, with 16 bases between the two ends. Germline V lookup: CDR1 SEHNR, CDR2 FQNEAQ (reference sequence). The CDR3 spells CASRRPIRLGANVLTF. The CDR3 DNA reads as TGTGCCAGCAGAAGACCTATCAGGTTGGGGGCCAACGTCCTGACTTTC.